Presented here are 14 T cell receptor beta chains from one specimen sequenced in a study of cytomegalovirus exposure and HLA in healthy donors. PCR employed 60 Vbeta and 13 Jbeta primers. Produced via immunoSEQ multiplex PCR; TCRdb's table is partial and in-frame only. The data show over 65,000 clones, 75% to 85% seen once. Input material: PBMCs. Every receptor here comes from a woman in her thirties or forties in good health and CMV-seropositive.

This chain links TRBV28 with TRBJ1-3; D is ambiguous. This CDR3 region has 14 residues. From germline, CDR1 is MDHEN and CDR2 SYDVKM. Trimming took 2 bases from V and 3 from J, leaving 8 bases between them. This chain's CDR3 is CASSLNSFGNTIYF. The CDR3 DNA is TGTGCCAGCAGTTTAAACAGTTTTGGAAACACCATATATTTT.

The rearrangement uses TRBV5-1 and TRBJ2-1, with TRBD2 matching over 13 bases. In germline, CDR1 is SGHRS, CDR2 YFSETQ. The CDR3 totals 15 residues. Trimming took 4 bases from V and 5 from J; bases not matched to a gene: 3. The DNA of the CDR3 is TGCGCCAGCAGCCTGACTAGCGGGGGGCACAATGAGCAGTTCTTC. Translation gives CASSLTSGGHNEQFF.

The J gene is TRBJ1-3, the V gene TRBV7-8; 9 bases fit TRBD1. CDR1 and CDR2 from the germline V gene are SGHVS and FQNEAQ. This CDR3 region has 15 residues. After removal of 6 bases from V and 0 bases from J, the junction contained 3 bases not matched to a gene. CDR3 nucleotide sequence: TGTGCCAGCAGGGACAGGGGCCTCTCTGGAAACACCATATATTTT. It yields the protein CASRDRGLSGNTIYF. The full variable domain, its missing parts supplied by reference TRBV7-8 and TRBJ1-3, is GAGVSQSPRYKVAKRGQDVALRCDPISGHVSLFWYQQALGQGPEFLTYFQNEAQLDKSGLPSDRFFAERPEGSVSTLKIQRTQQEDSAVYLCASRDRGLSGNTIYFGEGSWLTVV.

The rearrangement links TRBV27 to TRBJ1-2, with D perhaps TRBD1 (6 bases). Germline assignment: CDR1 MNHEY and CDR2 SMNVEV (reference sequence). The CDR3 is made up of 11 amino acids. V lost 5 bases to trimming and J lost 8 bases, with 9 bases between them. CDR3 DNA: TGTGCCAGCAGTACAGGGACGGGCTACACCTTC. This encodes CASSTGTGYTF.

The chain links TRBV15 to TRBJ1-2; the D gene is possibly TRBD1 (6 bases). CDR3 size: 14 residues. The germline CDR1 and CDR2 sequences are LNHNV and YYDKDF (reference sequence). V lost 8 bases, J lost 7 bases, and 20 bases lay in between. CDR3 nucleotides: TGTGCCACCCGTGGAGCGGGGGCGGCGGGTGGCTACACCTTC. Translating gives CATRGAGAAGGYTF.

The chain employs TRBV2 and TRBJ1-2; TRBD1 aligns across 7 bases. Trimming removed 9 bases from V and 4 bases from J; junction bases left unmatched: 14. Germline V gene sequence: CDR1 SNHLY, CDR2 FYNNEI. The CDR3 spans 15 residues. The CDR3 loop is CARESTGQSLYGYTF. CDR3 nucleotide sequence: TGTGCCAGAGAGTCGACAGGGCAGAGTCTCTATGGCTACACCTTC.

This clone is a singleton in its sample. The chain carries TRBV19 and TRBJ2-3; D is uncertain. Trimming removed 3 bases from V and 2 bases from J, with 12 bases in between. The CDR3 spans 15 residues. Germline V lookup: CDR1 LNHDA, CDR2 SQIVND (reference sequence). This CDR3 reads CASSISHRDTDTQYF. CDR3 in DNA: TGTGCCAGTAGTATCTCCCACAGAGACACAGATACGCAGTATTTT.

This clone occurred a few times. The V and J genes are TRBV11-2 and TRBJ2-1, with 13 nucleotides matching TRBD2. Germline assignment: CDR1 SGHAT and CDR2 FQNNGV. The CDR3 length is 16 residues. Trimming took 3 bases from V and 8 from J; bases not matched to a gene: 7. The CDR3 loop is CASSFLLAGGRHEQFF. The CDR3 DNA reads TGTGCCAGCAGCTTTTTACTAGCGGGGGGGAGACATGAGCAGTTCTTC.

This sequence joins TRBV7-6 and TRBJ2-7, with D tentatively TRBD2 (6 bases). CDR1 and CDR2 from the germline V gene are SGHVS and FNYEAQ. This CDR3 region has 15 residues. Trimming took 5 bases from V and 0 from J, leaving 14 bases between them. The CDR3 DNA follows: TGTGCCAGCAGCCCGGAGGGTGGCAACTCCTACGAGCAGTACTTC. This sequence encodes CASSPEGGNSYEQYF.

The chain joins TRBV5-1 to TRBJ2-3, with D uncertain. The CDR3 is made up of 15 amino acids. CDR1 and CDR2 (germline): SGHRS, YFSETQ. Trimming took 0 bases from V and 0 from J, leaving 8 bases between them. The CDR3 DNA reads TGCGCCAGCAGCTTGGAAGTTACTAGCACAGATACGCAGTATTTT. Translated: CASSLEVTSTDTQYF.

The chain combines TRBV5-5 with TRBJ2-1; 10 bases fit TRBD2. The CDR3 has 17 residues. The germline V gene encodes CDR1 SGHKS and CDR2 YYEKEE (reference sequence). Trimming removed 2 bases from V and 9 bases from J; junction bases left unmatched: 14. The chain's CDR3 is CASSLIPESGRVGEQFF. CDR3 sequence (DNA): TGTGCCAGCAGCTTAATTCCCGAGAGCGGGAGGGTTGGTGAGCAGTTCTTC.

CDR3 nucleotides: TGTGCCAGCAGCCGACCAGGGGGGAATGAGCAGTTCTTC. Translating it yields CASSRPGGNEQFF. V gene TRBV7-3 combines with J gene TRBJ2-1; weak D call: TRBD1 (7 bases). The CDR3 runs 13 residues. Between the trimmed V and J ends, which lost 5 bases and 7 bases, there was a span of 12 bases. In germline, CDR1 is SGHTA, CDR2 FQGTGA. The complete variable domain, with remaining parts taken from reference TRBV7-3 and TRBJ2-1, reads GAGVSQTPSNKVTEKGKYVELRCDPISGHTALYWYRQSLGQGPEFLIYFQGTGAADDSGLPNDRFFAVRPEGSVSTLKIQRTERGDSAVYLCASSRPGGNEQFFGPGTRLTVL.

The chain employs TRBV7-6 and TRBJ2-3; 8 positions match TRBD2. CDR1 and CDR2 from the germline V gene are SGHVS and FNYEAQ. The V gene end was trimmed by 1 base and the J gene end by 2 bases; junction bases not matched to a gene: 5. The CDR3 is 16 residues long. CDR3 sequence reads: CASSLEVAGFTDTQYF. The DNA for the CDR3 is TGTGCCAGCAGCTTAGAGGTAGCGGGATTCACAGATACGCAGTATTTT.

The rearrangement links TRBV28 to TRBJ2-1; the D is unclear. This CDR3 region has 12 residues. The ends were cut back, 6 bases at V and 7 bases at J, with 10 bases in the middle. CDR1 is MDHEN and CDR2 is SYDVKM in the germline V gene. CDR3 loop: CASRGLLNEQFF. The DNA for the CDR3 is TGTGCCAGCAGGGGCCTGCTGAATGAGCAGTTCTTC.